Reported below is one T cell receptor beta chain. Its antigen is as yet unknown. The entry originates in a study of cytomegalovirus exposure and HLA in healthy donors. Broader study findings: CMV serostatus stood as the only immune exposure information on hand. The authors excluded some V segments, including TRBV6-2 and TRBV6-3, as indistinguishable. As a later analysis showed, a missense DCLRE1C variant was linked to trimming of TCR beta V- and J-genes.

Per the germline V gene, CDR1 is SGHTS and CDR2 is YDEGEE. The V segment lost 1 base and the J segment 3 bases; nucleotides outside the gene matches: 7. CDR3 length: 15 amino acids. The PCR contained 60 Vbeta and 13 Jbeta primers. Method: immunoSEQ multiplex PCR; TCRdb's copy keeps in-frame clones and lacks some. Of 200,000 to 250,000 clones in the sample, just over 75% are singletons; the top ten hold 0.63%. V is TRBV5-8 and J is TRBJ2-7; 7 bases are shared with TRBD1. Sample: PBMCs. This clonotype was sampled from a man between 18 and 29 years old in good health and CMV-seronegative. CDR3: CASSLLGQADYEQYF. The CDR3 DNA is TGTGCCAGCAGCTTGTTAGGACAGGCAGACTACGAGCAGTACTTC.